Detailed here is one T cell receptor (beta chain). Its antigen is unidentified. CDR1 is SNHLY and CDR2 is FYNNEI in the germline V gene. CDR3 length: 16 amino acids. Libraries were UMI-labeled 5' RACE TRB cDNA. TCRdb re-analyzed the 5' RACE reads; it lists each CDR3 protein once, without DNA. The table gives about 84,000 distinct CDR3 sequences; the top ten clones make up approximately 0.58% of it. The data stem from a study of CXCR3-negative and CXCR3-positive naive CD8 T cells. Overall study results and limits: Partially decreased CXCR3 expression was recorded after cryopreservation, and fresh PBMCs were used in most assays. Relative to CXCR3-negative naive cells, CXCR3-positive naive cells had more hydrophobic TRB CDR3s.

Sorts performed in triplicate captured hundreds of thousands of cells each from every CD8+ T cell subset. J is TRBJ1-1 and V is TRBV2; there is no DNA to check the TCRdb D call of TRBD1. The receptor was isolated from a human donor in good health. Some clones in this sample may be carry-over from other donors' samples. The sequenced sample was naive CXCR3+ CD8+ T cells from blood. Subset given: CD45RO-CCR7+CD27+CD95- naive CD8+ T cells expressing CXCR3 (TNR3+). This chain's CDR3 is CASSVQGAGSTTEAFF.